This T cell receptor (beta chain) was retrieved from a study of T cell responses to AZD1222 COVID-19 vaccine. The study's findings and limits: As reported, nearly half of all spike-specific TCRs target variant regions that are unmutated.

To note about this clone: The antigen is undetermined.

Assay: immunoSEQ multiplex PCR; the TCRdb copy retains only in-frame clones and omits some. The repertoire consists of 130,000 to 150,000 clones, with more than 70% occurring once and the leading ten covering about 15%. The CDR3 is 16 amino acids. Germline CDR1 reads GTSNPN; CDR2 reads SVGIG (reference sequence). V lost 0 bases, J lost 5 bases, and 17 bases lay in between. This material consisted of peripheral blood, taken on day 0 of AZD1222 vaccination. This receptor was taken from an adult in good health. The chain links TRBV30 to TRBJ2-1, with D possibly TRBD2 on 5 matching bases. The CDR3 DNA reads as TGTGCCTGGAGTGTACCATGGCTAGCCGTCGACAATGAGCAGTTCTTC. Encoded protein: CAWSVPWLAVDNEQFF.